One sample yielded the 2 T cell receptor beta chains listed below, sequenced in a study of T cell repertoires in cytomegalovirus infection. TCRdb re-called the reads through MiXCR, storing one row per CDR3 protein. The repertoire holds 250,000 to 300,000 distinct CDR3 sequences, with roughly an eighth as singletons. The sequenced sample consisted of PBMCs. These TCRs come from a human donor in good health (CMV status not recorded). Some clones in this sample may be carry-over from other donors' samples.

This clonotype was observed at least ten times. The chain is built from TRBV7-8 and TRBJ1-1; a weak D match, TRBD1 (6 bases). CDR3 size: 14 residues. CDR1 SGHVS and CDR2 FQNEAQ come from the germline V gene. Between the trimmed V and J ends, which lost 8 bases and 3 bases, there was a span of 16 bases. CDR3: CASSQGPGDTEAFF. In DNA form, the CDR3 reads TGTGCCAGCTCTCAGGGGCCGGGCGACACTGAAGCTTTCTTT.

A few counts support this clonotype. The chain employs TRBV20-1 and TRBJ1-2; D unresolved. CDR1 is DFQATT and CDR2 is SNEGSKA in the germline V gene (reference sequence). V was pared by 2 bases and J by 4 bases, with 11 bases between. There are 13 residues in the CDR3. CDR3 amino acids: CSARLGDRYGYTF. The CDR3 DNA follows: TGCAGTGCTAGATTGGGAGACCGCTATGGCTACACCTTC.